This is a list of T cell receptor beta chains from one sample in a study of T cells after yellow fever vaccination. TCRdb fed the 5' RACE reads into MiXCR, producing one record per CDR3 protein. The table lists approximately 580,000 distinct CDR3 sequences, about a sixth of them singletons, with 17% in the top ten. The source was PBMCs, collected less than 6 days after the first yellow fever vaccination. The receptors derive from a man aged 18 to 29 who received the YFV17D yellow fever vaccine. Each CDR3 is given with its conserved first and last residue. A D gene is named only where the DNA matches it firmly. Size is omitted from some rows. Given values are once, few, many or a class for expanded clones.

j_call,d_call,clone_size,v_call,cdr3_aa,cdr3_nt
TRBJ2-7,TRBD1,NA,TRBV20-1,CSADDRGYEQYF,TGCAGTGCTGACGACAGGGGCTACGAGCAGTACTTC
TRBJ2-7,NA,NA,TRBV7-9,CASSLDSGLGEQYF,TGTGCCAGCAGCTTAGACTCAGGCCTGGGCGAGCAGTACTTC
TRBJ1-2,NA,few,TRBV7-9,CASSLEQRLSGYTF,TGTGCCAGCAGCTTAGAACAGCGTCTATCTGGCTACACCTTC
TRBJ1-1,TRBD1,few,TRBV11-2,CASFNPGQGDTEAFF,TGTGCCAGCTTTAACCCGGGACAGGGGGACACTGAAGCTTTCTTT
TRBJ2-7,TRBD1,few,TRBV27,CASSLTGQGLAYEQYF,TGTGCCAGCAGTTTAACGGGACAGGGGCTCGCTTACGAGCAGTACTTC
TRBJ2-6,TRBD1,NA,TRBV4-1,CASSRGQGYSGANVLTF,TGCGCCAGCAGCCGGGGACAGGGCTACTCTGGGGCCAACGTCCTGACTTTC
TRBJ2-2,TRBD2,NA,TRBV7-9,CASSQTGLAGTGELFF,TGTGCCAGCAGCCAGACGGGGCTAGCGGGCACCGGGGAGCTGTTTTTT
TRBJ2-5,NA,few,TRBV20-1,CSARSPVSRQETQYF,TGCAGTGCTCGGAGCCCCGTGTCCAGGCAAGAGACCCAGTACTTC
TRBJ2-7,TRBD1,NA,TRBV7-9,CASSLQRDSPYEQYF,TGTGCCAGCAGCCTGCAACGGGACAGCCCCTACGAGCAGTACTTC
TRBJ2-3,NA,NA,TRBV6-1,CASSEGGFYTQYF,TGTGCCAGCAGTGAAGGGGGGTTCTATACGCAGTATTTT
TRBJ2-1,NA,NA,TRBV21-1,CASSKPPSSGGLYNEQFF,TGTGCCAGCAGCAAACCCCCCTCTAGCGGGGGGTTATACAATGAGCAGTTCTTC
TRBJ2-7,NA,NA,TRBV19,CASSILDRRYEQYF,TGTGCCAGTAGTATACTTGACAGGCGGTACGAGCAGTACTTC
TRBJ2-3,TRBD1,few,TRBV4-1,CASSRPGQGLDTQYF,TGCGCCAGCAGCCGGCCGGGACAGGGATTAGATACGCAGTATTTT
TRBJ2-1,NA,few,TRBV7-9,CASSWDGGTYNEQFF,TGTGCCAGCAGCTGGGATGGGGGGACCTACAATGAGCAGTTCTTC
TRBJ1-2,NA,NA,TRBV19,CASSIQGGGYTF,TGTGCCAGTAGTATCCAGGGTGGCGGCTACACCTTC
TRBJ2-3,TRBD2,NA,TRBV5-4,CASSVSGGPTLATQYF,TGTGCCAGCAGCGTTAGCGGGGGGCCAACGTTGGCTACGCAGTATTTT
TRBJ1-1,NA,few,TRBV20-1,CSARDYRAAKYPTEAFF,TGCAGTGCAAGAGACTACAGGGCCGCCAAGTACCCCACTGAAGCTTTCTTT
TRBJ2-1,NA,NA,TRBV11-2,CASSAPNRAPGGYNEQFF,TGTGCCAGCAGCGCACCCAACCGGGCCCCCGGAGGGTACAATGAGCAGTTCTTC
TRBJ1-4,NA,NA,TRBV4-2,CASSQSRGDEKLFF,TGTGCCAGCAGCCAGAGCCGTGGGGATGAAAAACTGTTTTTT
TRBJ1-2,NA,NA,TRBV6-6,CASKARDGYTF,TGTGCCAGCAAGGCACGGGATGGCTACACCTTC
TRBJ2-7,NA,NA,TRBV25-1,CASSARLSEQYF,TGTGCCAGCAGTGCCAGGCTGAGCGAGCAGTACTTC
TRBJ2-5,TRBD2,NA,TRBV30,CAWKSGGETQYF,TGTGCCTGGAAAAGCGGGGGGGAGACCCAGTACTTC
TRBJ2-3,NA,few,TRBV24-1,CATSAINIDTQYF,TGTGCCACCAGTGCCATCAATATTGATACGCAGTATTTT